The 11 T cell receptor beta chains below come from one sample, sequenced in a study of T cell responses to AZD1222 COVID-19 vaccine. Clones were read by immunoSEQ multiplex PCR, and TCRdb kept only the in-frame ones, dropping some. The sample carries some 130,000 clones, about 92% recorded once. The sample was peripheral blood, taken 28 days after the second AZD1222 dose. Source of these receptors: an adult who received the AZD1222 COVID-19 vaccine.

The chain couples TRBV6-5 to TRBJ1-5; tentatively, D is TRBD1 (5 bases). The CDR3 covers 15 residues. Germline lookup yields CDR1 MNHEY and CDR2 SVGAGI. With 8 bases removed from V and 5 bases from J, the gap between germline ends came to 19 bases. Here the CDR3 reads CASRISGGSDQPQHF. CDR3 sequence (DNA): TGTGCCAGCCGAATCTCGGGGGGTAGTGATCAGCCCCAGCATTTT.

The genes are TRBV9 and TRBJ2-7; D gene uncertain. Trimming shortened V by 0 bases and J by 5 bases, and 15 bases separated the two germline ends. The germline V gene has CDR1 SGDLS and CDR2 YYNGEE. This CDR3 contains 15 residues. This chain's CDR3 is CASSVGVVVTNEQYF. The DNA of the CDR3 is TGTGCCAGCAGCGTAGGAGTAGTTGTCACGAACGAGCAGTACTTC.

This chain connects TRBV7-9 to TRBJ2-7, with TRBD1 identical over 8 bases. CDR3 size: 15 residues. Germline CDR1 and CDR2: SEHNR and FQNEAQ (reference sequence). V lost 5 bases and J lost 5; bases outside the gene matches: 11. CDR3 amino acids: CASSRGRTGLDEQYF. The CDR3 nucleotides are TGTGCCAGCAGCCGAGGGAGGACAGGGTTGGACGAGCAGTACTTC.

This rearrangement joins TRBV15 to TRBJ1-2; D perhaps matches TRBD1 (6 bases). Trimming removed 3 bases at V and 5 bases at J, with 10 bases between. CDR3 length: 13 residues. CDR1 LNHNV and CDR2 YYDKDF come from the germline V gene (reference sequence). CDR3 protein: CATSRDRLYGYTF. DNA of the CDR3: TGTGCCACCAGCAGGGACAGACTATATGGCTACACCTTC.

The chain is built from TRBV11-3 and TRBJ1-1; D possibly corresponds to TRBD1 (6 bases). Trimming pared 3 bases from V and 3 bases from J, leaving 14 bases between. Germline V gene sequence: CDR1 SGHNT, CDR2 YENEEA. The CDR3 spans 15 residues. The DNA of the CDR3 is TGTGCCAGCAGCTTCAGGGGCGGGATGGACACTGAAGCTTTCTTT. The encoded protein is CASSFRGGMDTEAFF.

This chain links TRBV7-8 with TRBJ1-1; the D gene is possibly TRBD1 (6 bases). There are 14 residues in the CDR3. The germline V gene encodes CDR1 SGHVS and CDR2 FQNEAQ. Trimming removed 3 bases at V and 2 bases at J, with 10 bases between. The CDR3 DNA reads as TGTGCCAGCAGCTTCCCAGGGGATAACACTGAAGCTTTCTTT. Amino acids: CASSFPGDNTEAFF. Variable domain in full (rest from reference TRBV7-8 and TRBJ1-1): GAGVSQSPRYKVAKRGQDVALRCDPISGHVSLFWYQQALGQGPEFLTYFQNEAQLDKSGLPSDRFFAERPEGSVSTLKIQRTQQEDSAVYLCASSFPGDNTEAFFGQGTRLTVV.

In its sample, this clone was seen once. The V call is TRBV7-8, the J call TRBJ1-1; perhaps TRBD1 as D (6 bases). Trimming cost V 8 bases and J 11 bases, with 18 bases left between them. Germline V gene lookup returns CDR1 SGHVS and CDR2 FQNEAQ. This CDR3 has 12 residues. This CDR3 reads CASQTAGDSAFF. As DNA, the CDR3 is TGTGCCAGCCAAACCGCAGGGGATAGTGCTTTCTTT.

This sequence joins TRBV6-4 and TRBJ2-7; 9 bases fit TRBD1. This CDR3 is built from 12 residues. The junction had 6 bases not matched to a gene; V was cut back by 9 bases and J by 6 bases. CDR1 is MRHNA, CDR2 SNTAGT, per germline. The CDR3 here is CARGTGLPEQYF. As DNA, the CDR3 is TGTGCCAGGGGGACAGGGCTTCCCGAGCAGTACTTC.

This clone was seen a few times. This chain joins TRBV4-3 and TRBJ2-2; D gene uncertain. The CDR3 runs to 15 residues. V was trimmed by 0 bases and J by 1 base, leaving 6 bases between them. The V gene's germline CDR1 is LGHNA and CDR2 YSLEER. Here the CDR3 DNA reads TGCGCCAGCAGCCAAGAACAAGTGAACACCGGGGAGCTGTTTTTT. Protein sequence: CASSQEQVNTGELFF.

The chain uses TRBV7-2 and TRBJ1-2; D gene ambiguous. Trimming cost V 5 bases and J 4 bases, with 11 bases left between them. This CDR3 region has 13 residues. From germline, CDR1 is SGHTA and CDR2 FQGNSA. Here the CDR3 reads CASSPYGTYGYTF. The CDR3 nucleotides are TGTGCCAGCAGCCCGTACGGCACCTATGGCTACACCTTC.

This sequence joins TRBV10-3 and TRBJ1-1; D perhaps matches TRBD1 (6 bases). This CDR3 region has 13 residues. From germline, CDR1 is ENHRY and CDR2 SYGVKD. V was cut by 11 bases and J by 3 bases, with 16 bases left in between. The CDR3 spells CAAQGTPYTEAFF. The DNA of the CDR3 is TGTGCCGCCCAGGGGACACCCTACACTGAAGCTTTCTTT.